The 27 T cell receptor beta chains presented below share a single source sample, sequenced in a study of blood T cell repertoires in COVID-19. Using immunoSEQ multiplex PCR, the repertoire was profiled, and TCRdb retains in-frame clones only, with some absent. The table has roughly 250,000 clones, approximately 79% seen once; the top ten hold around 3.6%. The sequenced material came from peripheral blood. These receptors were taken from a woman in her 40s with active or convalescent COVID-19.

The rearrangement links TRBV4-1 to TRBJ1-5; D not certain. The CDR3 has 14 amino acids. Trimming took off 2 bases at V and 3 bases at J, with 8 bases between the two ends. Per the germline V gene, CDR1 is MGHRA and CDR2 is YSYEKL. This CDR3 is CASSQQVLNQPQHF. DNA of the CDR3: TGCGCCAGCAGCCAACAGGTCCTCAATCAGCCCCAGCATTTT.

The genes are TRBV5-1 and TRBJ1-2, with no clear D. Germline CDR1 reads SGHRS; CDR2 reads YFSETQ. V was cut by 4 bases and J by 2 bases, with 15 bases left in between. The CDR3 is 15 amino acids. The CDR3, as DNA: TGCGCCAGCAGCCTTCTCCGGGGAGGGAACTATGGCTACACCTTC. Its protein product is CASSLLRGGNYGYTF.

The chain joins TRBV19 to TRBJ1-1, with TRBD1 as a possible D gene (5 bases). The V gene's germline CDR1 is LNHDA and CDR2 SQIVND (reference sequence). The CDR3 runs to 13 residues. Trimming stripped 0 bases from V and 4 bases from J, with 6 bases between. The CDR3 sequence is CASSIERGTEAFF. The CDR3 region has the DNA TGTGCCAGTAGTATAGAAAGGGGCACTGAAGCTTTCTTT.

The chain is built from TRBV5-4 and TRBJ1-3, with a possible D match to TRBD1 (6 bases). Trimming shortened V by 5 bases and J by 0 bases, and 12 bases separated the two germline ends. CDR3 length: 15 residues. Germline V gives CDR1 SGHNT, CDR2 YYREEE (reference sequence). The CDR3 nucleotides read TGTGCCAGCAGTCGTGGACAGTCCTCTGGAAACACCATATATTTT. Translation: CASSRGQSSGNTIYF. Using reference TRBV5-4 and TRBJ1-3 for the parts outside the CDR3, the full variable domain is ETGVTQSPTHLIKTRGQQVTLRCSSQSGHNTVSWYQQALGQGPQFIFQYYREEENGRGNFPPRFSGLQFPNYSSELNVNALELDDSALYLCASSRGQSSGNTIYFGEGSWLTVV.

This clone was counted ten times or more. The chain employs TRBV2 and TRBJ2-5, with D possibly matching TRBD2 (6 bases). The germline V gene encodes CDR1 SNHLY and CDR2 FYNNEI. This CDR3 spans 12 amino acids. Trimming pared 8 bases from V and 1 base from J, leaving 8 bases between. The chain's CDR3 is CASGRSQETQYF. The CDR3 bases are TGTGCCAGCGGGAGGAGCCAAGAGACCCAGTACTTC.

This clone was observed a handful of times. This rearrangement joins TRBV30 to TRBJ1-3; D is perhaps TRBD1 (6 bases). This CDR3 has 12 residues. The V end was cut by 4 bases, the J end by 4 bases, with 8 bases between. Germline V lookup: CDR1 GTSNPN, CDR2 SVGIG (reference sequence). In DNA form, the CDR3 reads TGTGCCTGGAACAGGGCCGGAAACACCATATATTTT. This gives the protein CAWNRAGNTIYF. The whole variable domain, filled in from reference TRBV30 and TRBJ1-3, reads SQTIHQWPATLVQPVGSPLSLECTVEGTSNPNLYWYRQAAGRGLQLLFYSVGIGQISSEVPQNLSASRPQDRQFILSSKKLLLSDSGFYLCAWNRAGNTIYFGEGSWLTVV.

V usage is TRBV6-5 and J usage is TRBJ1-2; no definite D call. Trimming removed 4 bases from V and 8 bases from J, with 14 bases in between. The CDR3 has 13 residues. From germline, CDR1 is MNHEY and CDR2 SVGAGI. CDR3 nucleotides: TGTGCCAGCAGTTTGACACTCACGGAAGGCTACACCTTC. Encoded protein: CASSLTLTEGYTF.

The CDR3 is CASSLPVGGRGEQFF. The DNA for the CDR3 is TGTGCCAGCAGCTTGCCAGTCGGGGGGCGGGGTGAGCAGTTCTTC. The chain uses TRBV7-3 and TRBJ2-1, with TRBD2 as a possible D gene (7 bases). V lost 3 bases and J 9 bases, leaving 18 bases between the germline ends. Germline assignment: CDR1 SGHTA and CDR2 FQGTGA. This CDR3 has 15 residues.

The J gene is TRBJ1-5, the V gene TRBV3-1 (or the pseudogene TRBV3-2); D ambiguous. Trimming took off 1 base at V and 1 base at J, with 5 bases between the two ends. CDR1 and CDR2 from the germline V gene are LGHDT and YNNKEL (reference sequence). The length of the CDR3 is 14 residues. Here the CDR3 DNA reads TGTGCCAGCAGCCAAGGACTGAGCAATCAGCCCCAGCATTTT. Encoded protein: CASSQGLSNQPQHF.

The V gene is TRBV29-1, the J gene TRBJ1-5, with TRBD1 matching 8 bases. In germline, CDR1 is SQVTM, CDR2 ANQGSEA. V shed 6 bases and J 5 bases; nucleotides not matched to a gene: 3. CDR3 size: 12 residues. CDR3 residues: CSVQGVDQPQHF. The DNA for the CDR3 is TGCAGCGTACAGGGGGTGGATCAGCCCCAGCATTTT.

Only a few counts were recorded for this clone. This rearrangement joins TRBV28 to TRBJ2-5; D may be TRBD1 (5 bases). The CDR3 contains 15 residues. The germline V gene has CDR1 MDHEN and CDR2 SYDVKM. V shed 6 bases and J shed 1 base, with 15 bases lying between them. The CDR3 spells CASRGPPKGQETQYF. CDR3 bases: TGTGCCAGCAGGGGGCCCCCCAAGGGCCAAGAGACCCAGTACTTC.

CDR3: CASKVGGQGDTQYF. For the CDR3, the DNA is TGTGCCAGCAAGGTCGGGGGGCAGGGAGATACGCAGTATTTT. This sequence joins TRBV2 and TRBJ2-3; tentatively, D is TRBD2 (7 bases). Trimming stripped 7 bases from V and 5 bases from J, with 16 bases between. CDR3 length: 14 residues. From germline, CDR1 is SNHLY and CDR2 FYNNEI. The complete variable domain, with remaining parts taken from reference TRBV2 and TRBJ2-3, reads EPEVTQTPSHQVTQMGQEVILRCVPISNHLYFYWYRQILGQKVEFLVSFYNNEISEKSEIFDDQFSVERPDGSNFTLKIRSTKLEDSAMYFCASKVGGQGDTQYFGPGTRLTVL.

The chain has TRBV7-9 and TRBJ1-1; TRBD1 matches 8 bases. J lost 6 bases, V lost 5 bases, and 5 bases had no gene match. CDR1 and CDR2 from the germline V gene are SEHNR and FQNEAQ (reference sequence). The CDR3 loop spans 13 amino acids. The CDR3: CASSTGQGSEAFF. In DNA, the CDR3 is TGTGCCAGCAGCACCGGACAGGGTTCTGAAGCTTTCTTT.

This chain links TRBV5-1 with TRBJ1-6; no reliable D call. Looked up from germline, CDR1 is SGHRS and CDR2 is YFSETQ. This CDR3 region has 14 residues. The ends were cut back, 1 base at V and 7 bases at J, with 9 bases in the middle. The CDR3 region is CASSLTSPNSPLHF. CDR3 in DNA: TGCGCCAGCAGCTTGACATCACCCAATTCACCCCTCCACTTT.

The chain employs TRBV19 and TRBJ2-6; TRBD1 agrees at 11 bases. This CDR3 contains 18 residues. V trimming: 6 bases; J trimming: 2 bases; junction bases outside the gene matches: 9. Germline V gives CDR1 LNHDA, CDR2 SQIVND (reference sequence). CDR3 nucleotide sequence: TGTGCCAGTAGGACCCACCGGGGACAGGGGGCTGGGGCCAACGTCCTGACTTTC. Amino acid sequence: CASRTHRGQGAGANVLTF.

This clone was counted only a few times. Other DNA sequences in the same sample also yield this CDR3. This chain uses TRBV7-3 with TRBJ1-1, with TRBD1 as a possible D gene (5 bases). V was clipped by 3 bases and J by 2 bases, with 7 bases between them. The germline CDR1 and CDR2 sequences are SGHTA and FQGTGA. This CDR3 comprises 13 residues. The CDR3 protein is CASSLTVNTEAFF. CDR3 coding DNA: TGTGCCAGCAGCTTGACAGTTAACACTGAAGCTTTCTTT. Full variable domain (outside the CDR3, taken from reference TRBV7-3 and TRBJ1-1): GAGVSQTPSNKVTEKGKYVELRCDPISGHTALYWYRQSLGQGPEFLIYFQGTGAADDSGLPNDRFFAVRPEGSVSTLKIQRTERGDSAVYLCASSLTVNTEAFFGQGTRLTVV.

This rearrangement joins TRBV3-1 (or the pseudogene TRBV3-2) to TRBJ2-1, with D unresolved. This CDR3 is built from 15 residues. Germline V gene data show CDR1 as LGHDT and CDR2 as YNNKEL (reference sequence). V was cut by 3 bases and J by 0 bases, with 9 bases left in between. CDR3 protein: CASSHLENSYNEQFF. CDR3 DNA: TGTGCCAGCAGCCACCTTGAGAACTCCTACAATGAGCAGTTCTTC.

Here the CDR3 reads CASSFGRGERQPQHF. As DNA, the CDR3 is TGTGCCAGCAGTTTTGGCAGGGGGGAACGTCAGCCCCAGCATTTT. The rearrangement uses TRBV28 and TRBJ1-5, with TRBD1 identical over 7 bases. CDR3 length: 15 residues. Germline V gene sequence: CDR1 MDHEN, CDR2 SYDVKM. The J segment lost 6 bases and the V segment lost 3 bases, leaving 8 bases of the junction unmatched.

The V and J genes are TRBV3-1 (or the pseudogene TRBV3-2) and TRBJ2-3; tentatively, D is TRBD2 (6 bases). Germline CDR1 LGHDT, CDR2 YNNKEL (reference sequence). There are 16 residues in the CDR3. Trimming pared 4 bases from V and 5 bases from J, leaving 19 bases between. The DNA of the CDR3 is TGTGCCAGCAGCCCCTTCCCCGCGGCGGGGAGAGATACGCAGTATTTT. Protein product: CASSPFPAAGRDTQYF.

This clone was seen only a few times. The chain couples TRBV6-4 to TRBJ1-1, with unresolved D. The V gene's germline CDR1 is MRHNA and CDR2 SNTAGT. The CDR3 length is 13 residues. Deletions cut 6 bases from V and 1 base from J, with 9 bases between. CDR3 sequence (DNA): TGTGCCAGCAGGGCGCGGGAGAACACTGAAGCTTTCTTT. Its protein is CASRARENTEAFF.

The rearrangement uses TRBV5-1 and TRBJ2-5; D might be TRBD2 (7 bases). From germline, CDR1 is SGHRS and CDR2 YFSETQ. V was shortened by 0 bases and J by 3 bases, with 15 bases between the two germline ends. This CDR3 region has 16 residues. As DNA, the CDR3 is TGCGCCAGCAGCTTGGAAGGCGGGGGCCGAGAAGAGACCCAGTACTTC. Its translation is CASSLEGGGREETQYF.

Written as DNA, the CDR3 is TGTGCCAGCTCCCAGGGGAGCAATCAGCCCCAGCATTTT. Translated: CASSQGSNQPQHF. The gene calls are TRBV18 and TRBJ1-5, with TRBD1 as a possible D gene (6 bases). Germline lookup yields CDR1 KGHSH and CDR2 LQKENI. This CDR3 has 13 amino acids. Trimming left V 6 bases short and J 1 base short, with 7 bases between.

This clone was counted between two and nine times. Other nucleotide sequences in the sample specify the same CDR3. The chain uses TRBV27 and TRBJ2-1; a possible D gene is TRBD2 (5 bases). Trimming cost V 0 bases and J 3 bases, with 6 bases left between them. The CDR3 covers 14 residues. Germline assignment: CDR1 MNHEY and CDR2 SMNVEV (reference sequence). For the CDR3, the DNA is TGTGCCAGCAGTTTATCCCGGGGCTACAATGAGCAGTTCTTC. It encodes CASSLSRGYNEQFF.

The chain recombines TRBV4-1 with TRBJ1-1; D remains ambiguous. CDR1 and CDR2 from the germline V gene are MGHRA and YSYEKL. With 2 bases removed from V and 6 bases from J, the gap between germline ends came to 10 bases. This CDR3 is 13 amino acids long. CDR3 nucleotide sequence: TGCGCCAGCAGCCAACTGGGGAGGGCTGAAGCTTTCTTT. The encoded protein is CASSQLGRAEAFF.

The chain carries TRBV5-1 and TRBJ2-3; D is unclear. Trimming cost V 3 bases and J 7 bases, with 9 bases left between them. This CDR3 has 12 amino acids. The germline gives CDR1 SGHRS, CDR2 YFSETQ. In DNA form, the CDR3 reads TGCGCCAGCAGCTCGTTACTAAATACGCAGTATTTT. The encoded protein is CASSSLLNTQYF. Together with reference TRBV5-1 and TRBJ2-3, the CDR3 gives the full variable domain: KAGVTQTPRYLIKTRGQQVTLSCSPISGHRSVSWYQQTPGQGLQFLFEYFSETQRNKGNFPGRFSGRQFSNSRSEMNVSTLELGDSALYLCASSSLLNTQYFGPGTRLTVL.

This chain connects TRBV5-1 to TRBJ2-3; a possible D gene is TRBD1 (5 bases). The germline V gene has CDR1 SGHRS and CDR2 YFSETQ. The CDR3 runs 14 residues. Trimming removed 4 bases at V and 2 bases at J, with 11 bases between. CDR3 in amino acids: CASSPQGDTDTQYF. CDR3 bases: TGCGCCAGCAGCCCTCAGGGTGACACAGATACGCAGTATTTT. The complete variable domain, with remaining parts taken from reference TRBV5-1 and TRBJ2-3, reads KAGVTQTPRYLIKTRGQQVTLSCSPISGHRSVSWYQQTPGQGLQFLFEYFSETQRNKGNFPGRFSGRQFSNSRSEMNVSTLELGDSALYLCASSPQGDTDTQYFGPGTRLTVL.

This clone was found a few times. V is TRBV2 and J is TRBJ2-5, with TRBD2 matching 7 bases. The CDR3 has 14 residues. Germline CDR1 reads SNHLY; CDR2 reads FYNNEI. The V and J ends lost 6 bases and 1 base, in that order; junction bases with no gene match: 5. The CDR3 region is CASSRTSVQETQYF. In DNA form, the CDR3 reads TGTGCCAGCAGCCGCACTAGCGTCCAAGAGACCCAGTACTTC.